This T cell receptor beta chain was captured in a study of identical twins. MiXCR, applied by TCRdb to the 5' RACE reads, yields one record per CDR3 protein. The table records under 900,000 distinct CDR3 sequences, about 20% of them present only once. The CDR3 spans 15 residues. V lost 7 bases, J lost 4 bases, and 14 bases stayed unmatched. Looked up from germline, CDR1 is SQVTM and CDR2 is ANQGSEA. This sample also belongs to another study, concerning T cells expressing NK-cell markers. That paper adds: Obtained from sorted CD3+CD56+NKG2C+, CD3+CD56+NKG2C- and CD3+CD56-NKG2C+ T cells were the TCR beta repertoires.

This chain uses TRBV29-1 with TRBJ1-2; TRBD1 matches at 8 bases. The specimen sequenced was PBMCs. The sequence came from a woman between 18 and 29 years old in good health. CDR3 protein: CSGYEQGAKGYGYTF. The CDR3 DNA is TGCAGCGGCTACGAGCAGGGGGCAAAAGGCTATGGCTACACCTTC.